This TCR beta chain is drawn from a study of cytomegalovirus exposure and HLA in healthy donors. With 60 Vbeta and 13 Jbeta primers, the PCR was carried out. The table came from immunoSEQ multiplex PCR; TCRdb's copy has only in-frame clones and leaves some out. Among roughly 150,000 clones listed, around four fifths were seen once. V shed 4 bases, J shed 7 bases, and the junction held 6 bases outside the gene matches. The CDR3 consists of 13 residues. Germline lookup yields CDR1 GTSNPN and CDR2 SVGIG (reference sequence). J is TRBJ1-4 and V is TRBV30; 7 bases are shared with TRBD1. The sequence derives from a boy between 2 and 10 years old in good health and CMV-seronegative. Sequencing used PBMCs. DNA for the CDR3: TGTGCCTGGAAAAGACAGGGCGCTGAAAAACTGTTTTTT. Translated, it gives CAWKRQGAEKLFF.